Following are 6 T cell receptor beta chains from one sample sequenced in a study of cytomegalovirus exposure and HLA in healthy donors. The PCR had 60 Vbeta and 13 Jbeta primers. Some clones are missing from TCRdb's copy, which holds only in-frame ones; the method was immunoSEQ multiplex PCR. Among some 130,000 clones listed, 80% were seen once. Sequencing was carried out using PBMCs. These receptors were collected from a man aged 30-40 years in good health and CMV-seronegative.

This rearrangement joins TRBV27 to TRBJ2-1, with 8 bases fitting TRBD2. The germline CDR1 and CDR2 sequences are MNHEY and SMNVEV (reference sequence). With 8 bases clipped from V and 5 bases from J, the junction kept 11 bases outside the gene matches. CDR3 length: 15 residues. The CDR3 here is CASGGAAGVHNEQFF. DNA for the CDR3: TGTGCCAGCGGAGGGGCAGCGGGGGTCCACAATGAGCAGTTCTTC.

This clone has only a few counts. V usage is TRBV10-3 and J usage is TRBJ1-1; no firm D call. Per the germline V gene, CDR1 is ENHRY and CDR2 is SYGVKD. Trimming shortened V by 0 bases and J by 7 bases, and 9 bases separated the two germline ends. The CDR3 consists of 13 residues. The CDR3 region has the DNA TGTGCCATCAGTGAGTCTGAGGGCTATGAAGCTTTCTTT. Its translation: CAISESEGYEAFF.

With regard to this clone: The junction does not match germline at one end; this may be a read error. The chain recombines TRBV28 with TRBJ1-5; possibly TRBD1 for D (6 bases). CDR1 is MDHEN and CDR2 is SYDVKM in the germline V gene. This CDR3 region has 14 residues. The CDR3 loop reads CASSLFQGNQPQNF. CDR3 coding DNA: TGTGCCAGCAGTTTGTTTCAGGGGAATCAGCCCCAGAATTTT.

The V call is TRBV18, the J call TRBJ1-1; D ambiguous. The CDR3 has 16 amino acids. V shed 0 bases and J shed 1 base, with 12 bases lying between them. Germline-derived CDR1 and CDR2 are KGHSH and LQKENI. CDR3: CASSPPDGRSNTEAFF. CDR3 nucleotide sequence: TGTGCCAGCTCACCACCGGATGGGCGATCGAACACTGAAGCTTTCTTT. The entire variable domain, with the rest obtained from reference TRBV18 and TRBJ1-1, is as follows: NAGVMQNPRHLVRRRGQEARLRCSPMKGHSHVYWYRQLPEEGLKFMVYLQKENIIDESGMPKERFSAEFPKEGPSILRIQQVVRGDSAAYFCASSPPDGRSNTEAFFGQGTRLTVV.

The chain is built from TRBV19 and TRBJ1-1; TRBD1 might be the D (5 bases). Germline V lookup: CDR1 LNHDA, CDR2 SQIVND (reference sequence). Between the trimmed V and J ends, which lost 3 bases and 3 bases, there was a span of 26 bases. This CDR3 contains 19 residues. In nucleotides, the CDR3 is TGTGCCAGTAGTATGCGACCCTTGACAGTACCTAGGAAGGACACTGAAGCTTTCTTT. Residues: CASSMRPLTVPRKDTEAFF.

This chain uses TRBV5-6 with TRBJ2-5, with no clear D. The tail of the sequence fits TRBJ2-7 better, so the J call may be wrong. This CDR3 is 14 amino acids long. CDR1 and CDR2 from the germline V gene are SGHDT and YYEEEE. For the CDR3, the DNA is TGTGCCAGCAGCTTGGAAGCCCGCCCCCACGAGCAGTACTTC. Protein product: CASSLEARPHEQYF.